The entry below gives a single T cell receptor beta chain sequence along with its context. Its antigen is as yet unknown. J lost 9 bases, V lost 3 bases, and 12 bases had no gene match. Germline lookup yields CDR1 MNHNS and CDR2 SASEGT. The CDR3 runs 16 residues. The method was immunoSEQ multiplex PCR; TCRdb's version includes in-frame clones alone and lacks a portion of them. There are 45,000 to 50,000 clones in the sample; 76% occur only once, and about 12% lies in the top ten. This sample is drawn from a study of vaccination effects on CD4 cells after COVID-19. Study overall: Before sequencing took place, the ViraFEST assay used viral peptide pools to expand antigen-specific CD4+ T cells. Two convalescent donors provided samples 16 days and one week before vaccination.

An approximately 10-day culture period preceded the isolation of CD4+ T cells. SARS-CoV-2 infection was confirmed by PCR in the person between March and December 2020. The source is a human donor who had a prior SARS-CoV-2 infection. The sample in question was CD4+ T cells from PBMCs cultured without peptide, obtained before COVID-19 vaccination. The chain recombines TRBV6-1 with TRBJ2-1; 9 bases map to TRBD1. CDR3 coding DNA: TGTGCCAGCAGTGATTCAGGCGGGACAGGGTTTGGTGAGCAGTTCTTC. This encodes CASSDSGGTGFGEQFF.